The TCR beta chain described here comes from a study of blood T cell repertoires in COVID-19. Study background: Samples of COVID-19 (acute and convalescent) were obtained from the United States, Italy and Spain. Sources were T cells, B-cell-depleted T cells, or PBMCs; the material itself was cDNA or gDNA.

The germline V gene has CDR1 WNHNN and CDR2 SYGVQD (reference sequence). The CDR3 totals 18 residues. The V end lost 2 bases, the J end lost 5 bases, and 25 bases lay between the germline ends. Generated by immunoSEQ multiplex PCR, the TCRdb table keeps only in-frame clones and is missing some. The top ten hold roughly 9.7% of the sample, which has some 140,000 clones, around 73% seen once. The receptor comes from a man aged 55-75 years who had recovered from COVID-19. Sequencing was performed on peripheral blood. This chain links TRBV10-1 with TRBJ2-7, with D perhaps matching TRBD2 (6 bases). The CDR3 DNA reads TGCGCCAGCAGTGAGCGGTGCCCGCCAGGGCGGGGTGACGACGAGCAGTACTTC. Translated: CASSERCPPGRGDDEQYF.